This TCR beta chain derives from a study of blood T cell repertoires in COVID-19. The V gene's germline CDR1 is SEHNR and CDR2 FQNEAQ (reference sequence). Germline trimming cut 4 bases from V and 1 base from J; bases unmatched to any gene: 3. The CDR3 consists of 14 residues. Sequenced by immunoSEQ multiplex PCR; TCRdb stores in-frame clones only, minus some. The sample includes around 450,000 clones, approximately 90% of them seen just once. The sample comprised PBMCs or T cells enriched from blood (not recorded which). The clonotype was recovered from a woman under 30 who had recovered from COVID-19. The V and J genes are TRBV7-9 and TRBJ1-1; 7 positions agree with TRBD1. The CDR3 DNA follows: TGTGCCAGCAGCTCAGGGACAGCGAACACTGAAGCTTTCTTT. It yields the protein CASSSGTANTEAFF.